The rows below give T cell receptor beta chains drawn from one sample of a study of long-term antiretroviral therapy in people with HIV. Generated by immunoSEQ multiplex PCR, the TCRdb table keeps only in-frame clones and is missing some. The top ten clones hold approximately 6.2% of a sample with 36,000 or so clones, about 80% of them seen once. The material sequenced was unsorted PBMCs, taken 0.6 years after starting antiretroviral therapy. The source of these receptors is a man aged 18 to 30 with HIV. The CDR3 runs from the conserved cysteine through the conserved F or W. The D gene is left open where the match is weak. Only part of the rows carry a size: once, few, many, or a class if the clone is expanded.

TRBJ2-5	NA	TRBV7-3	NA	TGTGCCAGCAGCTTGACAGCCCAAGAGACCCAGTACTTC	CASSLTAQETQYF
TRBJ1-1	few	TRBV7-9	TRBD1	TGTGCCAGCCAGCAGGGGGCGAACACTGAAGCTTTCTTT	CASQQGANTEAFF
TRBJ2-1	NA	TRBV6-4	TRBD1	TGTGCCAGCAGTGACGACAGGGGTCTTGAGCAGTTCTTC	CASSDDRGLEQFF
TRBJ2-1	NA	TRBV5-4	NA	TGTGCCAGCAGCGTTTTAGGAGACACCTTAAAATACAATGAGCAGTTCTTC	CASSVLGDTLKYNEQFF
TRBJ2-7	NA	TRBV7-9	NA	TGTGCCAGCAGCTTAGGTCCGCCAGGGGAGGACGAGCAGTACTTC	CASSLGPPGEDEQYF
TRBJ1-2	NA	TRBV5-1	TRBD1	TGCGCCAGCAGCTTGACCGCGGGACAGGGGCGGAGTTACTATGGCTACACCTTC	CASSLTAGQGRSYYGYTF
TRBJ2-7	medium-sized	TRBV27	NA	TGTGCCAGCAGTTTATCTGGCTCCTCCTACGAGCAGTACTTC	CASSLSGSSYEQYF
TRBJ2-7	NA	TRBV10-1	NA	TGCGCCAGCAGTGATGTAGGGCCTAAGGACGAGCAGTACTTC	CASSDVGPKDEQYF
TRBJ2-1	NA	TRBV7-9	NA	TGTGCCAGCAGCTCCACAGTATACAATGAGCAGTTCTTC	CASSSTVYNEQFF
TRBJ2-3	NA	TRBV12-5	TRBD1	TGTGCTAGTGGTTTAGGGACAGCAACAGATACGCAGTATTTT	CASGLGTATDTQYF
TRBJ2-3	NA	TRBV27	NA	TGTGCCAGCAATCCCCGTCTAGATTTTGATACGCAGTATTTT	CASNPRLDFDTQYF
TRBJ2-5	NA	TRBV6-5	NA	TGTGCCAGCAGTTATACGGAGGGACGCGAGACCCAGTACTTC	CASSYTEGRETQYF
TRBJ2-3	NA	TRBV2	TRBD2	TGTGCCAGCAGTGAAGGGACTAGCGGGAGTGCGGCAGATACGCAGTATTTT	CASSEGTSGSAADTQYF
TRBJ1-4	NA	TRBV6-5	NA	TGTGCCAGCAGTTACGGTTTTGGGGCCAGGGAGGAAAAACTGTTTTTT	CASSYGFGAREEKLFF
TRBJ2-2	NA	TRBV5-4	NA	TGTGCCAGCAGCTTGGACGGGAGAAGTACCGGGGAGCTGTTTTTT	CASSLDGRSTGELFF
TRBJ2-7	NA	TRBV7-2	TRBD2	TGTGCCAGCAGTCGCAGACTAGCGGGGGCCTACGAGCAGTACTTC	CASSRRLAGAYEQYF
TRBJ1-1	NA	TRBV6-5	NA	TGTGCCAGCGGGGAACAGGCCTCTAGCAGGGCTTTCTTT	CASGEQASSRAFF
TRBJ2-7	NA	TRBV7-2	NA	TGTGCCAGCAGCTTAGGTATCACGACCATTTCCTACGAGCAGTACTTC	CASSLGITTISYEQYF
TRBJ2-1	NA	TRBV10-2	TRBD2	TGCGCCAGCAGCTGGACTAGCGGGCGCTACAATGAGCAGTTCTTC	CASSWTSGRYNEQFF
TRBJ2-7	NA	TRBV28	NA	TGTGCCAGCCATAGACAGGCGTACTCCTACGAGCAGTACTTC	CASHRQAYSYEQYF
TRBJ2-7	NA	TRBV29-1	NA	TGCAGCGTTGCAGGGGGCAGCGGGACCTTCTACGAGCAGTACTTC	CSVAGGSGTFYEQYF
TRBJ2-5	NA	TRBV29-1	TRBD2	TGCAGCGTTGAAGATCGTGGACTAGCGGTGGAAGAGACCCAGTACTTC	CSVEDRGLAVEETQYF
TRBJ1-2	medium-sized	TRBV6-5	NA	TGTGCCAGCAGTCGGGGAGCTAACTATGGCTACACCTTC	CASSRGANYGYTF
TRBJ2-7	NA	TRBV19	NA	TGTGCCAGTAGTATGCAGGACAGCAGCTCCTACGAGCAGTACTTC	CASSMQDSSSYEQYF
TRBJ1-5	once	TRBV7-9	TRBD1	TGTGCCAGCAGCCCACTGACAGGGGGCGGGAGCAATCAGCCCCAGCATTTT	CASSPLTGGGSNQPQHF
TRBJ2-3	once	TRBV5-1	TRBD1	TGCGCCAGCAGGGGGGACAGTTGGGGAGATACGCAGTATTTT	CASRGDSWGDTQYF
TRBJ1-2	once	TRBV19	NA	TGTGCCAGTAGTTTTGACTATGGCTACACCTTC	CASSFDYGYTF
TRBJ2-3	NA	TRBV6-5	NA	TGTGCCAGCAGTGATTGGACAGCCACAGATACGCAGTATTTT	CASSDWTATDTQYF
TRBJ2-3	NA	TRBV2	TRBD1	TGTGCCAGCAGTGTTCAGCGGACAGGGGGCGAAGTTACGCAGTATTTT	CASSVQRTGGEVTQYF
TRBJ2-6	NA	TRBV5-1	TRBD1	TGCGCCAGCAGCTTTGGGGGACAGGGGAGCTCTGGGGCCAACGTCCTGACTTTC	CASSFGGQGSSGANVLTF
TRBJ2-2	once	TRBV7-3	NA	TGTGCCAGCAGCTCCATAGCGGAAAACACCGGGGAGCTGTTTTTT	CASSSIAENTGELFF
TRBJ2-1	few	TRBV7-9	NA	TGTGCCAGCAGCTCCGGGGTTTACAATGAGCAGTTCTTC	CASSSGVYNEQFF
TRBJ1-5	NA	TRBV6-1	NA	TGTGCCGGATCGACTGATTATAGCAATCAGCCCCAGCATTTT	CAGSTDYSNQPQHF
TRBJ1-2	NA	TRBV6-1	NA	TGTGCCACCAGGGAGACAGGCCGTAGCTATGGCTACACCTTC	CATRETGRSYGYTF
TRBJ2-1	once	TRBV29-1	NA	TGCAGCGTTGGGAAGGCGAGCTCCTACAATGAGCAGTTCTTC	CSVGKASSYNEQFF
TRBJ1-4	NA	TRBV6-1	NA	TGTGCCAGCAGTGAATTTGGGGAAGATGAAAAACTGTTTTTT	CASSEFGEDEKLFF
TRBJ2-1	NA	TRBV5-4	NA	TGTGCCAGCAGCTCCAACAATGAGCAGTTCTTC	CASSSNNEQFF
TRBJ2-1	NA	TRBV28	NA	TGTGCCAGCAGTCCCACCCCGCCGGCTGGGAGGGAGCAGTTCTTC	CASSPTPPAGREQFF
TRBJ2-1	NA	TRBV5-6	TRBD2	TGTGCCAGCAGCGTCGGACTAGCGGGAGGATGGAATGAGCAGTTCTTC	CASSVGLAGGWNEQFF
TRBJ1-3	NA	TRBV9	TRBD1	TGTGCCAGCAGCGCTCGGGACAGCCTAGGAAACACCATATATTTT	CASSARDSLGNTIYF
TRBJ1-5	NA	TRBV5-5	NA	TGTGCCAGCAGCATGGAGACAGGCCTGTATCAGCCCCAGCATTTT	CASSMETGLYQPQHF
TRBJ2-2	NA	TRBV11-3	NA	TGTGCCAGCAGCTTGGGCACCGGGGAGCTGTTTTTT	CASSLGTGELFF